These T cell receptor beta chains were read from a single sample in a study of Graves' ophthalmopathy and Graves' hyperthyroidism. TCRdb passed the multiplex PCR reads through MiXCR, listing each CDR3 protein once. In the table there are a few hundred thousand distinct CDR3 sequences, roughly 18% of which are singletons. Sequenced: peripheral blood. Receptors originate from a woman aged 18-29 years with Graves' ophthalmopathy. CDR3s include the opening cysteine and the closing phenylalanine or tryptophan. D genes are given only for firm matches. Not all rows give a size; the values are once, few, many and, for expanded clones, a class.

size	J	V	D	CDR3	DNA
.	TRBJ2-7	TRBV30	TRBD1	CAWGQGNEQYF	TGTGCCTGGGGACAGGGGAACGAGCAGTACTTC
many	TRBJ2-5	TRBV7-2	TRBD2	CASSSAGGTSGGSWETQYF	TGTGCCAGCAGCTCAGCTGGGGGTACTAGCGGGGGGTCATGGGAGACCCAGTACTTC
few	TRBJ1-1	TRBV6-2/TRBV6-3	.	CASSYQLGSTEAFF	TGTGCCAGCAGTTACCAGCTGGGTTCCACTGAAGCTTTCTTT
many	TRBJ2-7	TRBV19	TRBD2	CASSVLAGGSPEQYF	TGTGCCAGTAGTGTTCTAGCGGGAGGTTCTCCCGAGCAGTACTTC
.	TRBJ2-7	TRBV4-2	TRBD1	CASSPLPRGQGSYEQYF	TGTGCCAGCAGCCCGCTACCACGCGGACAGGGGTCCTACGAGCAGTACTTC
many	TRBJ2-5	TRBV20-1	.	CSARVSKRRQETQYF	TGCAGTGCTAGAGTTTCCAAGCGGCGCCAAGAGACCCAGTACTTC
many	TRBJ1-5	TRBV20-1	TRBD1	CSASRAPGQGGNQPQHF	TGCAGTGCTAGCCGGGCGCCGGGACAGGGCGGCAATCAGCCCCAGCATTTT
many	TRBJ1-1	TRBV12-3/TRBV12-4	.	CASSSSVPGNTEAFF	TGTGCCAGCAGTTCGTCTGTTCCCGGGAACACTGAAGCTTTCTTT
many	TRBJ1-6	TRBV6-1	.	CASSVQTGYNSPLHF	TGTGCCAGCAGTGTTCAGACGGGCTATAATTCACCCCTCCACTTT
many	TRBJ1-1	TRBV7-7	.	CASSRLAHTEAFF	TGTGCTAGCAGCCGGCTGGCCCACACTGAAGCTTTCTTT
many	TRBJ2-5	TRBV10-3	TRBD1	CAISEVGQGARGAQYF	TGTGCCATCAGTGAGGTGGGACAGGGGGCCCGGGGTGCCCAGTACTTC
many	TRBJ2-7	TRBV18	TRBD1	CASSPPRTGGVGEQYF	TGTGCCAGCTCACCACCGAGGACAGGGGGCGTCGGCGAGCAGTACTTC
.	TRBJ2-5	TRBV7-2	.	CASSLPGFETQYF	TGTGCCAGCAGCTTACCAGGTTTCGAGACCCAGTACTTC
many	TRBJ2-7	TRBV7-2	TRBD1	CASSLTGTASHEQYF	TGTGCCAGCAGCCTAACCGGGACAGCGTCCCACGAGCAGTACTTC
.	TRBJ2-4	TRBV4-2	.	CASSQVGGTENIQYF	TGTGCCAGCAGCCAAGTTGGGGGTACGGAAAACATTCAGTACTTC
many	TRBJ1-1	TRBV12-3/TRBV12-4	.	CASSPWTSPEAFF	TGTGCCAGCAGTCCGTGGACGTCTCCCGAAGCTTTCTTT
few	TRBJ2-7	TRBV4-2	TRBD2	CASSQAVAGGPEEQYF	TGTGCCAGCAGCCAAGCAGTAGCGGGAGGGCCGGAGGAGCAGTACTTC
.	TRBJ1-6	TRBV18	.	CASSRSGYNSPLHF	TGTGCCAGCTCACGAAGCGGCTATAATTCACCCCTCCACTTT
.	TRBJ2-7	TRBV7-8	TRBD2	CASRSRGTSGYEQYF	TGTGCCAGCAGGTCTAGAGGGACTAGCGGGTACGAGCAGTACTTC
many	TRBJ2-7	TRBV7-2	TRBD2	CASSLGLAGAYEQYF	TGTGCCAGCAGCTTAGGCCTAGCGGGAGCCTACGAGCAGTACTTC
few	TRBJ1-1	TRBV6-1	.	CASTPTMNTEAFF	TGTGCCAGCACCCCAACCATGAACACTGAAGCTTTCTTT
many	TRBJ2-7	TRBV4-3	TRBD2	CASSPGTRHEQYF	TGCGCCAGCAGCCCCGGGACTAGGCACGAGCAGTACTTC
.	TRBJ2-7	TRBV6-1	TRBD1	CASRGDRAASYEQYF	TGTGCCAGCAGAGGGGACAGGGCAGCCTCCTACGAGCAGTACTTC
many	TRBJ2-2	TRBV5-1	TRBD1	CASRDTGQGNTGELFF	TGCGCCAGCAGAGATACGGGACAGGGGAACACCGGGGAGCTGTTTTTT
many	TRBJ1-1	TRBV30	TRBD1	CAWSAQGAEAFF	TGTGCCTGGAGTGCCCAGGGGGCTGAAGCTTTCTTT
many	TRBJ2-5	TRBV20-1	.	CSAREWVEKFKETQYF	TGCAGTGCTAGAGAATGGGTGGAGAAGTTTAAAGAGACCCAGTACTTC
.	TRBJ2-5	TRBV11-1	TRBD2	CASSLGPPASGMQETQYF	TGTGCCAGCAGCTTAGGCCCGCCCGCTAGCGGGATGCAAGAGACCCAGTACTTC
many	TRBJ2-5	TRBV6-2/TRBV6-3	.	CASSYSIVRLGETQYF	TGTGCCAGCAGTTACTCGATTGTGCGGCTGGGGGAGACCCAGTACTTC
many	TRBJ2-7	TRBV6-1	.	CATSGTHSSREQYF	TGTGCCACCTCCGGGACGCATAGCTCACGGGAGCAGTACTTC
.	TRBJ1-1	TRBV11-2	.	CASSLVGSWGEKDTEAFF	TGTGCCAGCAGCTTAGTCGGGTCTTGGGGGGAGAAGGACACTGAAGCTTTCTTT
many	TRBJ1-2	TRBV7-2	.	CASSPRTTANYGYTF	TGTGCCAGCAGCCCACGAACGACAGCTAACTATGGCTACACCTTC
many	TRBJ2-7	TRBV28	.	CASSPRQAYEQYF	TGTGCCAGCAGCCCCCGACAGGCCTACGAGCAGTACTTC
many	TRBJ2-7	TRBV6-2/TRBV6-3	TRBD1	CASGSPGTATYEQYF	TGTGCCAGCGGATCTCCCGGGACAGCAACTTACGAGCAGTACTTC
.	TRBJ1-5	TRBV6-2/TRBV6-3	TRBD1	CASSWGTGIGQPQHF	TGTGCCAGCAGTTGGGGGACAGGGATCGGTCAGCCCCAGCATTTT
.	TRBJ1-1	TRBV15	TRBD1	CATSNPGGNTEAFF	TGTGCCACCAGCAACCCAGGGGGGAACACTGAAGCTTTCTTT
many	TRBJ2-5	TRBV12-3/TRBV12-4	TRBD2	CASSFRLAGTQETQYF	TGTGCCAGCAGTTTCCGCCTAGCGGGGACCCAAGAGACCCAGTACTTC
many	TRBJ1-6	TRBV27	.	CASSSQVTSSYNSPLHF	TGTGCCAGCAGTTCCCAGGTGACTAGCTCCTATAATTCACCCCTCCACTTT
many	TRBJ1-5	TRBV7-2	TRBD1	CASSLRQGALSNQPQHF	TGTGCCAGCAGCTTACGTCAGGGGGCGCTAAGCAATCAGCCCCAGCATTTT
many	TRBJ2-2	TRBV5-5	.	CASSSVQAGTGELFF	TGTGCCAGCAGCTCAGTACAAGCCGGCACCGGGGAGCTGTTTTTT